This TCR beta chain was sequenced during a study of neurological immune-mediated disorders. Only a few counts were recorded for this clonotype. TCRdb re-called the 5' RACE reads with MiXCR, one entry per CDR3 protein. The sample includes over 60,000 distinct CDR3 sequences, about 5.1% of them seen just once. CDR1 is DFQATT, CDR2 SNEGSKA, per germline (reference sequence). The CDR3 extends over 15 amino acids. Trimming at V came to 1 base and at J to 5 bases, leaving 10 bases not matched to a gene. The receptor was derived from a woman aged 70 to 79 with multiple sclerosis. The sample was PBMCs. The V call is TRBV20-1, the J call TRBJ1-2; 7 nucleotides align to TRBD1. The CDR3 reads CSARAGYRGVYGYTF. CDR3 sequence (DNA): TGCAGTGCTAGAGCGGGGTACAGGGGAGTGTATGGCTACACCTTC.